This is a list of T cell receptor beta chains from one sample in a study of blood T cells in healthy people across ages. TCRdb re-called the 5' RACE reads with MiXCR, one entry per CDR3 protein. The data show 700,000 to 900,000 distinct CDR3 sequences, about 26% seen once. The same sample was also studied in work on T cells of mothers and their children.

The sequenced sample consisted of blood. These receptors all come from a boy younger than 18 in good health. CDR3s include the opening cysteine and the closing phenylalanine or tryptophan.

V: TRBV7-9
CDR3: CASSLVGNGELFF

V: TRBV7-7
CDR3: CASSLETKETQYF

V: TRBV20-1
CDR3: CSARPYNEQFF

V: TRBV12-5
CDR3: CASARETGNYYGYTF

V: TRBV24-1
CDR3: CATSVRGTGVETQYF

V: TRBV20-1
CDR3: CSVRQGLTEKLFF

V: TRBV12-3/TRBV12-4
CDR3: CASSPTGGSGYTF

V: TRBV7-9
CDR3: CASSLALTSGAYDEQYF

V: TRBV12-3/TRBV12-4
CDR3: CASSREADYGYTF

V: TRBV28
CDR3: CASSLAEERYNEQFF